These T cell receptor beta chains were read from a single sample in a study of T cells in Graves' hyperthyroidism and ophthalmopathy. MiXCR, run by TCRdb on the multiplex PCR reads, gives a single entry per CDR3 protein. The sample lists hundreds of thousands of distinct CDR3 sequences; more than 30% were seen once. Sequencing was done on a sample of blood. The receptors derive from a man aged 18-30 years with Graves' hyperthyroidism. CDR3s include the opening cysteine and the closing phenylalanine or tryptophan. Each record gives: J gene, V gene, clone size, CDR3 length, D gene, CDR3 DNA, CDR3 protein. The D gene is left open where the match is weak. A row's size may be missing; if present it is once, few, many or a size class.

>TRBJ1-5|TRBV7-9|many|9|.
TGTGCCAGCAGCTCCGGACGCGTTTTT
CASSSGRVF
>TRBJ2-5|TRBV25-1|.|11|.
TGTGCTAGCCTAGAGGGAGAGACCCAGTACTTC
CASLEGETQYF
>TRBJ1-5|TRBV15|many|15|TRBD1
TGTGCCACCAGCAGAGATGCGGCAGGGGGTCAGCCCCAGCATTTT
CATSRDAAGGQPQHF
>TRBJ1-3|TRBV19|.|16|.
TGTGCCAGTACCGCTTCGGGGGCCCCACCTGGAAACACCATATATTTT
CASTASGAPPGNTIYF
>TRBJ2-6|TRBV6-1|few|16|TRBD1
TGTGCCAGCACCCACAGGGGGTTGTCTGGGGCCAACGTCCTGACTTTC
CASTHRGLSGANVLTF
>TRBJ1-6|TRBV10-3|.|14|TRBD1
TGTGCCAGCAGTGAGAGACAGGGGATCTCACCCCTCCACTTT
CASSERQGISPLHF
>TRBJ1-6|TRBV4-3|once|16|TRBD1
TGCGCCAGCAGCCATCCGACAGGGGAAGTAAATTCACCCCTCCACTTT
CASSHPTGEVNSPLHF
>TRBJ1-5|TRBV20-1|few|16|TRBD1
TGCAGTGCTACCCCCTGGGACAGGCTTAGCAATCAGCCCCAGCATTTT
CSATPWDRLSNQPQHF
>TRBJ2-5|TRBV11-2|few|14|TRBD1
TGTGCCAGCAGCGCGACAGGGATCAGGGAGACCCAGTACTTC
CASSATGIRETQYF
>TRBJ2-5|TRBV20-1|few|14|TRBD2
TGCAGTGCCACTAGCGGAGGGGCCCTAGAGACCCAGTACTTC
CSATSGGALETQYF
>TRBJ1-1|TRBV11-2|.|13|TRBD1
TGTGCCAGCAGTTTAGACAGGGTAGGAAGAGCTTTCTTT
CASSLDRVGRAFF
>TRBJ2-5|TRBV12-3/TRBV12-4|few|15|TRBD2
TGTGCCAGCAGTTTTGGTAGCGGGGGAGAAGAGACCCAGTACTTC
CASSFGSGGEETQYF
>TRBJ1-1|TRBV19|few|15|TRBD1
TGTGCCAGTAGTAAGGACAGGAGCAGAAGGACTGAAGCTTTCTTT
CASSKDRSRRTEAFF
>TRBJ2-5|TRBV13|.|15|.
TGTGCCAGCAGCTCACCGCGAGGGGCACAAGAGACCCAGTACTTC
CASSSPRGAQETQYF
>TRBJ1-1|TRBV2|.|14|.
TGTGCCAGCAGCCGGGAACATGCCGCAGGGGAAGCTTTCTTT
CASSREHAAGEAFF
>TRBJ1-1|TRBV11-2|many|12|.
TGTGCCAGCAGCTCGGCAGGCACTGAAGCTTTCTTT
CASSSAGTEAFF
>TRBJ2-7|TRBV29-1|many|15|TRBD1
TGCAGCGCCCGAACGGGAGGGACAGGGGCCCACGAGCAGTACTTC
CSARTGGTGAHEQYF
>TRBJ1-1|TRBV13|.|18|.
TGTGCCAGCAGCTTAGTGTTGTCGGGGCGGCAGCCGAACACTGAAGCTTTCTTT
CASSLVLSGRQPNTEAFF
>TRBJ2-2|TRBV24-1|few|14|.
TGTGCCACCAGTGATTCCACAAGCACCGGGGAGCTGTTTTTT
CATSDSTSTGELFF
>TRBJ2-2|TRBV6-1|.|12|.
TGTGCCGGCTCCCACATTTCGGGGGAGCTGTTTTTT
CAGSHISGELFF
>TRBJ1-5|TRBV12-3/TRBV12-4|.|14|.
TGTGCCAGCAGCGTAGGGCTAGCGGAAGGGCCCCAGCATTTT
CASSVGLAEGPQHF
>TRBJ2-7|TRBV5-2|.|13|.
TGTGCCAGCAAAGCGGGGGCCCCCAACGAGCAGTACTTC
CASKAGAPNEQYF
>TRBJ2-7|TRBV29-1|many|15|.
TGCAGCGTTGGTGGGGCCGGGACTTCTTCCTACGAGCAGTACTTC
CSVGGAGTSSYEQYF
>TRBJ2-5|TRBV15|many|14|.
TGTGCCACCAGCAGACGAGGGGACGCGGAGACCCAGTACTTC
CATSRRGDAETQYF
>TRBJ2-5|TRBV5-4|.|11|TRBD1
TGTGCCAGCAGCCTTAAGGACAGGGAGTACTTC
CASSLKDREYF
>TRBJ1-5|TRBV15|.|17|TRBD1
TGTGCCACCAGCAGAGATCTAGGACAGGGGGCATGGCAGCCCCAGCATTTT
CATSRDLGQGAWQPQHF
>TRBJ1-1|TRBV7-2|many|14|.
TGTGCCAGCAGCTTAGCGGTTCGCAGCCTTGAAGCTTTCTTT
CASSLAVRSLEAFF
>TRBJ2-2|TRBV30|few|13|.
TGTGCCTGGAGTCCCTTTCCGGCCGGGGAGCTGTTTTTT
CAWSPFPAGELFF
>TRBJ2-2|TRBV7-9|.|15|.
TGTGCCAGCAGCTTAACGGTGGACGGGGCCGGGGAGCTGTTTTTT
CASSLTVDGAGELFF
>TRBJ2-2|TRBV20-1|.|14|TRBD1
TGCAGTGCTAACCTCGCAGGGGGCACCGGGGAGCTGTTTTTT
CSANLAGGTGELFF
>TRBJ2-7|TRBV10-3|.|15|.
TGTGCCATCAGCGCTCCGATTAGCGGTCCCTACGAGCAGTACTTC
CAISAPISGPYEQYF
>TRBJ2-5|TRBV10-2|.|14|TRBD2
TGCGCCAGCAGTACGATGGAGCGGGGGCAGACCCAGTACTTC
CASSTMERGQTQYF
>TRBJ1-6|TRBV2|many|15|.
TGTGCCAGCAGTGGCCGGGTTTTTGGGAATTCACCCCTCCACTTT
CASSGRVFGNSPLHF
>TRBJ2-7|TRBV9|.|15|.
TGTGCCAGCAGCGCGAGGACTAACGTTTCCTACGAGCAGTACTTC
CASSARTNVSYEQYF
>TRBJ1-5|TRBV19|.|15|.
TGTGCCAGTAGTCCCCCCCACAGGGTAGATCAGCCCCAGCATTTT
CASSPPHRVDQPQHF
>TRBJ1-1|TRBV5-1|.|13|.
TGCGCCAGCAGCTTGGCGGCGGGGTTGGAAGCTTTCTTT
CASSLAAGLEAFF
>TRBJ2-2|TRBV7-2|many|15|.
TGTGCCAGCAGCTTGGGGGGCATGAACACCGGGGAGCTGTTTTTT
CASSLGGMNTGELFF
>TRBJ2-2|TRBV7-8|few|15|TRBD1
TGTGCCAGCATCCTAGAGGCAGGGGGTACCGGGGAGCTGTTTTTT
CASILEAGGTGELFF
>TRBJ1-3|TRBV13|few|15|.
TGTGCCAGCAGCCGCGACACAGATCCTGGAAACACCATATATTTT
CASSRDTDPGNTIYF
>TRBJ1-2|TRBV5-1|.|14|.
TGTGCCAGCAGCCAAGATAGCGGGAATCACTACTACACCTTC
CASSQDSGNHYYTF
>TRBJ2-5|TRBV4-3|.|15|.
TGCGCCAGCAGCCAGGTTCCGGGACTTTGGGAGACCCAGTACTTC
CASSQVPGLWETQYF
>TRBJ2-2|TRBV2|many|15|TRBD2
TGTGTGGCGGGGAGAGCGGGGGCGGTCACCGGGGAGCTGTTTTTT
CVAGRAGAVTGELFF
>TRBJ2-5|TRBV20-1|.|14|.
TGCAGTGCTAGAGATCTCGGGCCAGAAGAGACCCAGTACTTC
CSARDLGPEETQYF
>TRBJ1-1|TRBV29-1|.|14|TRBD1
TGCAGCGTTGATTACGGGACAGTGAACACTGAAGCTTTCTTT
CSVDYGTVNTEAFF
>TRBJ2-5|TRBV29-1|.|11|.
TGCAGCGTTGCCGGGGCGGGAACCCAGTACTTC
CSVAGAGTQYF
>TRBJ1-6|TRBV7-9|many|16|.
TGTGCCAGCAGCTTGGGTAGAGGGAGCTATAATTCACCCCTCCACTTT
CASSLGRGSYNSPLHF
>TRBJ1-1|TRBV15|many|13|.
TGTGCCACCAGCAGAGGACTGACAAATGAAGCTTTCTTT
CATSRGLTNEAFF
>TRBJ2-5|TRBV11-3|few|16|.
TGTGCCAGCAGCTTAGATCGGTGGGGGGAACAAGAGACCCAGTACTTC
CASSLDRWGEQETQYF
>TRBJ2-7|TRBV7-9|few|15|.
TGTGCCAGCAGCTCCCCACAGACAGAACCCTACGAGCAGTACTTC
CASSSPQTEPYEQYF
>TRBJ1-2|TRBV5-1|few|14|.
TGCGCCAGCAGCCTGGGGGCCTCCTCGGAAGGCTACACCTTC
CASSLGASSEGYTF
>TRBJ1-5|TRBV10-3|many|13|.
TGTGCCATCAGTTTGGGGTCTAATCAGCCCCAGCATTTT
CAISLGSNQPQHF
>TRBJ1-2|TRBV25-1|many|17|TRBD1
TGTGCCAGCAGTGAAACAACACGGGACAGGGGTGGCTATGGCTACACCTTC
CASSETTRDRGGYGYTF